A selection of T cell receptor beta chains follows, all from one sample in a study of T cell clones after liver transplantation. The data were produced by immunoSEQ multiplex PCR, yet TCRdb's version contains in-frame clones alone and is incomplete. Here the sample spans about 51,000 clones, about 90% being singletons. Sequencing was performed on CD8+ T cells from blood, taken 12 months after liver transplant. The source of these receptors is a human patient who received a liver transplant. A subset of T cells may come from the graft donor. The CDR3 runs from the conserved cysteine through the conserved F or W. Each record gives: clone size, D gene, V gene, J gene, CDR3 protein, CDR3 DNA. A D gene is named only where the DNA matches it firmly. Clone size is given for some rows only: seen once, a few or many times, or a class if the clone is expanded.

size: once
D: NA
V: TRBV4-2
J: TRBJ1-2
CDR3: CASSLPRGGPGYTF
DNA: TGTGCCAGCAGCCTACCCCGGGGGGGGCCCGGCTACACCTTC

size: NA
D: NA
V: TRBV14
J: TRBJ2-7
CDR3: CASSPQVGTEALEQYF
DNA: TGTGCCAGCAGCCCCCAGGTAGGGACCGAAGCCCTCGAGCAGTACTTC

size: NA
D: NA
V: TRBV27
J: TRBJ2-1
CDR3: CASSLGVGEQFF
DNA: TGTGCCAGCAGCCTAGGGGTCGGGGAGCAGTTCTTC

size: NA
D: NA
V: TRBV6-5
J: TRBJ2-7
CDR3: CASSYFPGTSYEQYF
DNA: TGTGCCAGCAGTTACTTTCCTGGGACGTCCTACGAGCAGTACTTC

size: few
D: TRBD2
V: TRBV14
J: TRBJ2-2
CDR3: CASSQELAGIGTGELFF
DNA: TGTGCCAGCAGCCAAGAACTAGCGGGTATTGGAACCGGGGAGCTGTTTTTT

size: NA
D: TRBD2
V: TRBV6-6
J: TRBJ2-7
CDR3: CASSSGLVLYEQYF
DNA: TGTGCCAGCAGTTCCGGACTAGTACTATACGAGCAGTACTTC

size: NA
D: NA
V: TRBV19
J: TRBJ2-5
CDR3: CASSKPGASLAGETQYF
DNA: TGTGCCAGTAGTAAGCCGGGGGCGAGTTTGGCTGGAGAGACCCAGTACTTC

size: NA
D: NA
V: TRBV27
J: TRBJ2-7
CDR3: CASSLSPGHEQYF
DNA: TGTGCCAGCAGTTTATCCCCAGGCCACGAGCAGTACTTC

size: medium-sized
D: NA
V: TRBV7-9
J: TRBJ1-1
CDR3: CASSLVKAGDTEAFF
DNA: TGTGCCAGCAGCTTAGTGAAGGCCGGGGACACTGAAGCTTTCTTT

size: once
D: NA
V: TRBV28
J: TRBJ2-1
CDR3: CASSLRGSGDEQFF
DNA: TGTGCCAGCAGTTTAAGGGGTTCGGGGGATGAGCAGTTCTTC

size: NA
D: NA
V: TRBV7-9
J: TRBJ2-1
CDR3: CASTGRGFRDNEQFF
DNA: TGTGCCAGCACCGGAAGGGGGTTTCGCGACAATGAGCAGTTCTTC

size: NA
D: TRBD2
V: TRBV10-3
J: TRBJ2-7
CDR3: CAISVTSGREQYF
DNA: TGTGCCATCAGTGTGACTAGCGGGAGGGAGCAGTACTTC

size: NA
D: TRBD2
V: TRBV7-7
J: TRBJ2-5
CDR3: CASSSRLAAKETQYF
DNA: TGTGCTAGCAGCTCGAGACTAGCGGCCAAAGAGACCCAGTACTTC

size: NA
D: NA
V: TRBV19
J: TRBJ1-2
CDR3: CASRLEGLSGYTF
DNA: TGTGCCAGTAGATTAGAGGGACTTTCGGGCTACACCTTC

size: once
D: NA
V: TRBV11-2
J: TRBJ2-1
CDR3: CASSFGDTYNEQFF
DNA: TGTGCCAGCAGCTTCGGGGACACCTACAATGAGCAGTTCTTC

size: NA
D: NA
V: TRBV2
J: TRBJ1-5
CDR3: CASSVPTGNHPGQPQHF
DNA: TGTGCCAGCAGTGTGCCGACTGGTAATCACCCTGGACAGCCCCAGCATTTT